A selection of T cell receptor beta chains follows, all from one sample in a study of long-term antiretroviral therapy in people with HIV. Profiled with immunoSEQ multiplex PCR; TCRdb holds only in-frame clones, not every one. The sample shows roughly 25,000 clones, over 90% of them seen only once. The sample consisted of unsorted PBMCs, taken 7.6 years after starting antiretroviral therapy. These receptors originate from a woman aged 40 to 50 with HIV. CDR3s include the opening cysteine and the closing phenylalanine or tryptophan. D genes are given only for firm matches. Size values are once, few and many counts, or a class for expanded clones, and some rows have none.

. | TRBJ1-2 | . | TRBV7-9 | CASSLAFGTYGYTF | TGTGCCAGCAGCTTAGCGTTCGGAACTTATGGCTACACCTTC
. | TRBJ1-2 | . | TRBV5-6 | CASGLLTLNYGYTF | TGTGCCAGCGGACTCTTGACCCTTAACTATGGCTACACCTTC
. | TRBJ2-5 | . | TRBV5-1 | CASSNLPRDRGGTQYF | TGCGCCAGCAGCAATCTACCGAGGGACCGGGGCGGGACCCAGTACTTC
. | TRBJ1-6 | . | TRBV30 | CAWRAERGFSPLHF | TGTGCCTGGAGAGCTGAACGGGGTTTCTCACCCCTCCACTTT
TRBD1 | TRBJ2-7 | . | TRBV7-2 | CASNKDRVRSGEQYF | TGTGCCAGCAACAAGGACAGGGTACGCTCGGGGGAGCAGTACTTC
. | TRBJ1-3 | . | TRBV7-9 | CASSLGPPRGGNTIYF | TGTGCCAGCAGCTTAGGGCCGCCCAGGGGTGGAAACACCATATATTTT
TRBD1 | TRBJ2-7 | . | TRBV7-9 | CASSLDPTGDNEQYF | TGTGCCAGCAGCTTAGATCCGACAGGGGACAACGAGCAGTACTTC
. | TRBJ1-2 | medium-sized | TRBV14 | CASSLHRDGASSF | TGTGCCAGCAGCCTGCATAGGGACGGAGCGTCGTCCTTC
TRBD1 | TRBJ1-4 | . | TRBV7-2 | CASSSQGAGEKLFF | TGTGCCAGCAGCTCGCAGGGGGCGGGTGAAAAACTGTTTTTT
. | TRBJ1-2 | . | TRBV5-1 | CASSLGGRDGYTF | TGCGCCAGCAGCTTGGGAGGGAGGGATGGCTACACCTTC
TRBD1 | TRBJ1-5 | . | TRBV19 | CATSIGQGRPSSNQPQHF | TGTGCCACCTCGATAGGACAGGGTCGACCTTCGAGCAATCAGCCCCAGCATTTT
. | TRBJ2-3 | . | TRBV4-3 | CASSLEERTPTDTQYF | TGCGCCAGCAGCCTCGAGGAACGTACGCCCACAGATACGCAGTATTTT
. | TRBJ2-7 | . | TRBV18 | CASSRGGRYEQYF | TGTGCCAGCTCACGAGGAGGGAGATACGAGCAGTACTTC
. | TRBJ1-1 | . | TRBV5-5 | CASSLVNTEAFF | TGTGCCAGCAGCTTGGTGAACACTGAAGCTTTCTTT
TRBD1 | TRBJ1-2 | . | TRBV29-1 | CSVGSGQAWGYTF | TGCAGCGTTGGGTCGGGACAGGCGTGGGGCTACACCTTC
TRBD1 | TRBJ1-5 | . | TRBV6-5 | CASSPGQGAWQPQHF | TGTGCCAGCAGCCCGGGACAGGGAGCTTGGCAGCCCCAGCATTTT
. | TRBJ1-1 | . | TRBV18 | CASSLGQIMNTEAFF | TGTGCCAGCTCGCTTGGACAGATAATGAACACTGAAGCTTTCTTT
. | TRBJ2-3 | . | TRBV30 | CAWSPYTDTQYF | TGTGCCTGGAGTCCGTACACAGATACGCAGTATTTT
. | TRBJ1-5 | . | TRBV6-1 | CASSFLRQFQPQHF | TGTGCCAGCAGTTTTCTGAGGCAGTTCCAGCCCCAGCATTTT
TRBD2 | TRBJ2-7 | . | TRBV5-1 | CASSLEPAGGASEQYF | TGCGCCAGCAGCTTGGAGCCAGCGGGGGGGGCCTCCGAGCAGTACTTC
. | TRBJ2-3 | . | TRBV2 | CASRRGSTDTQYF | TGTGCCAGCAGACGTGGGAGCACAGATACGCAGTATTTT
. | TRBJ1-1 | . | TRBV2 | CASRRGKTEAFF | TGTGCCAGCAGAAGGGGCAAGACTGAAGCTTTCTTT
. | TRBJ1-2 | once | TRBV6-5 | CATRYGAGGYTF | TGTGCCACCAGATATGGAGCGGGGGGCTACACCTTC
. | TRBJ1-1 | . | TRBV29-1 | CSVLGGTEAFF | TGCAGCGTTCTGGGGGGCACTGAAGCTTTCTTT
. | TRBJ2-7 | few | TRBV5-6 | CASSQLKGSSYEQYF | TGTGCCAGCAGCCAATTAAAGGGAAGCTCCTACGAGCAGTACTTC
TRBD1 | TRBJ1-2 | . | TRBV6-5 | CASRTGRNYGYTF | TGTGCCAGCCGGACAGGCCGTAACTATGGCTACACCTTC
TRBD1 | TRBJ1-5 | . | TRBV5-5 | CASSFDGTVLHYSNQPQHF | TGTGCCAGCAGCTTTGACGGGACAGTTCTACATTATAGCAATCAGCCCCAGCATTTT
. | TRBJ1-2 | . | TRBV2 | CASSEARTEYGYTF | TGTGCCAGCAGTGAAGCACGCACAGAGTATGGCTACACCTTC
. | TRBJ1-1 | . | TRBV30 | CAWSTPGDKAFF | TGTGCCTGGAGCACCCCGGGGGATAAAGCTTTCTTT
TRBD1 | TRBJ2-7 | . | TRBV7-2 | CASSLVGTGLHEQYF | TGTGCCAGCAGCCTAGTCGGGACAGGGTTGCACGAGCAGTACTTC
. | TRBJ2-7 | . | TRBV2 | CASSLREEDEQYF | TGTGCCAGCAGCCTCCGGGAAGAGGACGAGCAGTACTTC
. | TRBJ2-5 | . | TRBV30 | CAWSSGAQETQYF | TGTGCCTGGAGTTCGGGGGCTCAAGAGACCCAGTACTTC
. | TRBJ1-2 | . | TRBV30 | CAYLTIAGGYTF | TGTGCCTACCTAACGATTGCCGGTGGCTACACCTTC
. | TRBJ2-7 | once | TRBV18 | CASSQGGDEQYF | TGTGCCAGCTCTCAAGGGGGGGACGAGCAGTACTTC
TRBD1 | TRBJ1-2 | . | TRBV7-2 | CASSLAGTEYGYTF | TGTGCCAGCAGCTTAGCTGGGACAGAGTATGGCTACACCTTC
TRBD1 | TRBJ1-1 | . | TRBV2 | CASSLTGQAHTEAFF | TGTGCCAGCAGTTTGACGGGACAGGCGCACACTGAAGCTTTCTTT
. | TRBJ2-7 | . | TRBV6-1 | CASRGMRVDEQYF | TGTGCCAGCAGGGGGATGCGGGTAGACGAGCAGTACTTC
. | TRBJ1-1 | . | TRBV7-9 | CASSLTIGTNEAFF | TGTGCCAGCAGCTTAACGATTGGGACAAACGAAGCTTTCTTT
. | TRBJ2-7 | . | TRBV6-5 | CASSRDANYEQYF | TGTGCCAGCAGTCGGGACGCCAACTACGAGCAGTACTTC
TRBD2 | TRBJ2-7 | . | TRBV11-1 | CASSPHGGRAANEQYF | TGTGCCAGCAGCCCCCACGGGGGGAGGGCGGCTAACGAGCAGTACTTC
. | TRBJ2-5 | once | TRBV10-2 | CASTAASQETQYF | TGCGCCAGCACGGCAGCTAGTCAAGAGACCCAGTACTTC
. | TRBJ2-1 | once | TRBV18 | CASSPASYNEQFF | TGTGCCAGCTCACCAGCCTCCTACAATGAGCAGTTCTTC